The clone carrying this T cell receptor beta chain was detected once. Both CD4+ and CD8+ T cells were negatively isolated, and TEMRA cells underwent FACS enrichment. Reverse transcription used roughly 0.45 to 1 ug RNA and random hexamers. Amplification of TCR beta CDR3 by immunoSEQ multiplex PCR spanned 54 Vbeta and 13 Jbeta. TCRdb ran MiXCR on the immunoSEQ multiplex PCR reads and lists one entry per CDR3 protein. The sample lists roughly 130,000 distinct CDR3 sequences, roughly 94% seen once, with around 0.13% in the top ten. This sample was taken from a study of CD8 T cells in Susac syndrome. V gave up 5 bases and J gave up 4 bases; unmatched junction bases: 8. The length of the CDR3 is 15 residues.

This clonotype was obtained from a human donor with multiple sclerosis. The V call is TRBV12-3 or TRBV12-4, the J call TRBJ1-2, with 9 bases matching TRBD1. Sequences were obtained from CD4+ T cells from PBMCs. CDR3 bases: TGTGCCAGCAGTCCGCCCGGGACAGGGATCTATGGCTACACCTTC. Protein product: CASSPPGTGIYGYTF.